This T cell receptor (beta chain) was obtained from a study of T cell responses to AZD1222 COVID-19 vaccine. Background on the study: Pooling of second doses given at about 4 or about 12 weeks was done. Study-level results: Baseline antibody screening turned up just a handful of seropositive AZD1222 recipients. Two AZD1222 administrations were followed by greater Spike-specific TCR breadth and depth.

Assay: immunoSEQ multiplex PCR; the TCRdb copy retains only in-frame clones and omits some. The data hold 130,000 or so clones, with 85% to 90% observed a single time. Concerning this clone itself: Its antigen remains unknown.

The germline gives CDR1 SNHLY, CDR2 FYNNEI. This CDR3 is 15 amino acids long. V gave up 5 bases and J gave up 0 bases, with 11 bases separating them. The chain combines TRBV2 with TRBJ1-3; TRBD1 might be the D (6 bases). The TCR comes from an adult in good health. The specimen comprised peripheral blood, sampled on day 0 of AZD1222 vaccination. CDR3 in DNA: TGTGCCAGCAGTCCTACAGGGAACTCTGGAAACACCATATATTTT. It yields the protein CASSPTGNSGNTIYF.